This T cell receptor (beta chain) was captured by sequencing in a study of T cell responses to AZD1222 COVID-19 vaccine. Germline V lookup: CDR1 SGHTS, CDR2 YDEGEE. This CDR3 has 15 amino acids. The ends lost 4 bases at V and 8 bases at J; junction bases unmatched: 10. Overall study findings and caveats: Baseline seropositivity characterized only a handful of AZD1222 recipients. Increases in Spike-specific TCR breadth and depth were seen after two AZD1222 doses. A reported finding is that nearly half of spike-specific TCRs target unmutated variant regions.

Comments on this clone: Its antigen is unknown.

Data came from immunoSEQ multiplex PCR; TCRdb stores just in-frame clones and leaves some out. Of roughly 160,000 clones listed, roughly nine tenths were seen once; the top ten hold approximately 1.2%. The sample in question was peripheral blood, obtained 28 days after the second AZD1222 dose. This TCR derives from an adult who received the AZD1222 COVID-19 vaccine. This chain connects TRBV5-8 to TRBJ2-7; 12 bases agree with TRBD2. The CDR3, as DNA: TGTGCCAGCAGCGATGAGACTAGCGGGAGTCAGAAGCAGTACTTC. This translates into CASSDETSGSQKQYF.